The next 16 T cell receptor beta chains were all read from a single sample in a study of patients and donors after allogeneic stem cell transplantation. TCRdb processed the RT-PCR reads anew with MiXCR; each CDR3 protein has one entry. The data show about a million distinct CDR3 sequences, roughly 17% seen once. Sequencing was done on a sample of blood, either unsorted or a sorted T cell fraction (not recorded which). The receptor source for this set is a human donor who was either an allogeneic HSCT recipient or a stem cell or donor lymphocyte infusion donor (not recorded which). It is not recorded whose cells these are; they may come from a transplant donor.

As DNA, the CDR3 is TGTGCCAGCAGGGCACTAGCGGCGGGGAGCACAGATACGCAGTATTTT. Its translation is CASRALAAGSTDTQYF. The chain combines TRBV12-3 or TRBV12-4 with TRBJ2-3; 8 nucleotides align to TRBD2. V lost 6 bases, J lost 0 bases, and 8 bases stayed unmatched. This CDR3 spans 16 amino acids.

This clonotype turned up a few times. This chain connects TRBV18 to TRBJ1-1; TRBD1 might be the D (6 bases). Germline CDR1 KGHSH, CDR2 LQKENI. V was cut by 6 bases and J by 2 bases, with 13 bases left in between. This CDR3 is 14 amino acids long. The CDR3 bases are TGTGCCAGCTCGGACAGCCAGCATAACACTGAAGCTTTCTTT. This gives the protein CASSDSQHNTEAFF.

This clonotype was counted only a few times. J is TRBJ2-7 and V is TRBV12-3 or TRBV12-4; 11 nucleotides agree with TRBD1. The CDR3 has 15 residues. The V gene end was trimmed by 6 bases and the J gene end by 4 bases; junction bases not matched to a gene: 8. The CDR3 sequence is CASREAGTGGYEQYF. The CDR3 coding sequence is TGTGCCAGCAGAGAAGCCGGGACAGGGGGTTACGAGCAGTACTTC.

The V call is TRBV2, the J call TRBJ1-6; tentative D call: TRBD1 (5 bases). The CDR3 is made up of 12 amino acids. CDR1 and CDR2 from the germline V gene are SNHLY and FYNNEI. Trimming left V 8 bases short and J 5 bases short, with 7 bases between. CDR3: CASGQDNSPLHF. The CDR3 DNA reads TGTGCCAGCGGACAAGATAATTCACCCCTCCACTTT.

The chain is built from TRBV4-2 and TRBJ2-7, with no clear D. The CDR3 runs to 11 residues. Trimming took 5 bases from V and 5 from J, leaving 7 bases between them. Germline lookup yields CDR1 LGHNA and CDR2 YNFKEQ. The CDR3 is CASSTDHEQYF. The CDR3 bases are TGTGCCAGCAGCACCGACCACGAGCAGTACTTC.

The CDR3 sequence is CASSLKSGETEAFF. CDR3 DNA sequence: TGTGCCAGCAGTTTAAAATCAGGGGAGACTGAAGCTTTCTTT. The chain employs TRBV12-3 or TRBV12-4 and TRBJ1-1; tentative D call: TRBD1 (6 bases). Between the trimmed V and J ends, which lost 2 bases and 5 bases, there was a span of 12 bases. This CDR3 has 14 residues.

This clonotype was seen a few times. The V gene is TRBV5-1, the J gene TRBJ2-5; possibly TRBD2 for D (5 bases). Germline CDR1 SGHRS, CDR2 YFSETQ. The CDR3 runs to 14 residues. The ends were cut back, 1 base at V and 4 bases at J, with 11 bases in the middle. The DNA for the CDR3 is TGCGCCAGCAGCTTGTTTGTCCGGGGAGAGACCCAGTACTTC. Its translation is CASSLFVRGETQYF.

The V call is TRBV20-1, the J call TRBJ2-1; the D gene is possibly TRBD2 (6 bases). V was shortened by 6 bases and J by 8 bases, with 17 bases between the two germline ends. Per germline, CDR1 DFQATT and CDR2 SNEGSKA (reference sequence). CDR3 size: 13 residues. The CDR3 sequence is CSATGLWIDEQFF. In DNA, the CDR3 is TGCAGTGCCACCGGACTATGGATAGATGAGCAGTTCTTC.

At least ten counts were recorded for this clonotype. The chain recombines TRBV2 with TRBJ1-2; D not resolved. V was cut by 8 bases and J by 1 base, with 8 bases left in between. Germline CDR1 is SNHLY and CDR2 is FYNNEI. CDR3 length: 12 residues. The DNA for the CDR3 is TGTGCCAGCTCAGGTCGTAACTATGGCTACACCTTC. It specifies CASSGRNYGYTF.

V gene TRBV4-1 combines with J gene TRBJ2-3; no reliable D call. CDR1 and CDR2 (germline): MGHRA, YSYEKL. This CDR3 spans 18 amino acids. V gave up 0 bases and J gave up 0 bases, with 16 bases separating them. CDR3 DNA sequence: TGCGCCAGCAGCCAAGATCTGGACGCCGCTGCTAGCACAGATACGCAGTATTTT. It yields the protein CASSQDLDAAASTDTQYF.

This clonotype has a handful of counts. The J gene is TRBJ1-1, the V gene TRBV5-6, with 7 bases identical to TRBD1. Trimming took 3 bases from V and 2 from J; bases not matched to a gene: 4. The CDR3 is 14 residues long. Germline V lookup: CDR1 SGHDT, CDR2 YYEEEE. For the CDR3, the DNA is TGTGCCAGCAGCTACCGGGACAGAAACACTGAAGCTTTCTTT. It yields the protein CASSYRDRNTEAFF.

V usage is TRBV24-1 and J usage is TRBJ2-7; D remains ambiguous. Germline CDR1 is KGHDR and CDR2 is SFDVKD. The CDR3 extends over 13 amino acids. Trimming removed 4 bases at V and 7 bases at J, with 13 bases between. This CDR3 is CATSERTASEQYF. In nucleotides, the CDR3 is TGTGCCACCAGTGAACGGACGGCCTCAGAGCAGTACTTC.

For this clonotype: The CDR3 ends on some other residue instead of the conserved phenylalanine or tryptophan, so this is likely a read error. This sequence joins TRBV2 and TRBJ1-2; unclear D gene. Trimming took off 6 bases at V and 8 bases at J, with 16 bases between the two ends. Germline V lookup: CDR1 SNHLY, CDR2 FYNNEI. This CDR3 is built from 13 residues. CDR3 nucleotide sequence: TGTGCCAGCAGCAATACTAACGCAGGCGGCTACACCTTG. It specifies CASSNTNAGGYTL.

The rearrangement uses TRBV11-2 and TRBJ1-1; 7 bases fit TRBD1. The V gene end was trimmed by 4 bases and the J gene end by 0 bases; junction bases not matched to a gene: 11. The CDR3 is 17 residues long. Germline CDR1 SGHAT, CDR2 FQNNGV. CDR3 coding DNA: TGTGCCAGCAGCTCAGGTCCCGGGACAGAAATGAACACTGAAGCTTTCTTT. Encoded protein: CASSSGPGTEMNTEAFF.

This chain joins TRBV4-1 and TRBJ1-4; no clear D. The CDR3 totals 15 residues. The germline CDR1 and CDR2 sequences are MGHRA and YSYEKL. The V end was cut by 0 bases, the J end by 4 bases, with 9 bases between. CDR3 amino acids: CASSQDHGLNEKLFF. The CDR3 DNA sequence: TGCGCCAGCAGCCAAGATCACGGACTTAATGAAAAACTGTTTTTT.

This clonotype has only a few counts. The V call is TRBV29-1, the J call TRBJ2-7; 10 nucleotides line up with TRBD2. The trim removed 2 bases at V and 1 base at J, leaving 2 bases unmatched. This CDR3 comprises 14 residues. CDR1 is SQVTM and CDR2 is ANQGSEA in the germline V gene. The CDR3 region is CSVESGGASYEQYF. The CDR3 nucleotides are TGCAGCGTTGAAAGCGGGGGGGCGTCCTACGAGCAGTACTTC.